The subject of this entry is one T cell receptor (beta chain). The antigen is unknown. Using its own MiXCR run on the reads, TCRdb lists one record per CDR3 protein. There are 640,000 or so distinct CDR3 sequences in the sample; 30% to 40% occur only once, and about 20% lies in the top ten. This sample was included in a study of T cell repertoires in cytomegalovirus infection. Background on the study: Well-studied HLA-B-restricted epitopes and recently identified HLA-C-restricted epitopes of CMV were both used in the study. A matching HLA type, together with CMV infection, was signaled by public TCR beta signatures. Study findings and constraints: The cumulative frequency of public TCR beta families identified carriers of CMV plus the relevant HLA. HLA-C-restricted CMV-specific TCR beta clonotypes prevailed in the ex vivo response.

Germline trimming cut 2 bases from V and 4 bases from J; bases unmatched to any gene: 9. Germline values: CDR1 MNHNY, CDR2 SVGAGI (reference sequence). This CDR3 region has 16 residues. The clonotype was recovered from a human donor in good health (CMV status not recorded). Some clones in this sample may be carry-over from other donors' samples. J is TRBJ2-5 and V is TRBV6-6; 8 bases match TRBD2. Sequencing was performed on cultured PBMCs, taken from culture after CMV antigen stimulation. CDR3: CASSYGGLARGETQYF. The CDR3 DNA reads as TGTGCCAGCAGTTACGGAGGACTAGCTAGGGGAGAGACCCAGTACTTC.